One sample yielded the 3 T cell receptor beta chains listed below, sequenced in a study of blood T cell repertoires in COVID-19. The table came from immunoSEQ multiplex PCR; TCRdb's copy has only in-frame clones and leaves some out. The profile shows 95,000 to 110,000 clones, about four fifths of them singletons. The specimen was peripheral blood. The source of these receptors is a man aged 55-75 years with acute or convalescent COVID-19.

The chain combines TRBV25-1 with TRBJ1-2; D may be TRBD1 (5 bases). V was pared by 1 base and J by 6 bases, with 15 bases between. The CDR3 covers 15 residues. In germline, CDR1 is MGHDK, CDR2 SYGVNS. CDR3 amino acids: CASSEFVQGLDGYTF. The CDR3 DNA is TGTGCCAGCAGTGAATTCGTGCAGGGATTGGATGGCTACACCTTC.

The chain has TRBV24-1 and TRBJ2-1; possible D gene TRBD1, 5 bases. V lost 0 bases and J lost 8, with 10 bases in between. CDR1 KGHDR and CDR2 SFDVKD come from the germline V gene. The CDR3 extends over 14 amino acids. In DNA form, the CDR3 reads TGTGCCACCAGTGATTTGGGGGCGTCTGATGAGCAGTTCTTC. Translated, it gives CATSDLGASDEQFF.

Here the CDR3 DNA reads TGTGCCAGCAGCAGACAGGGGAGAGACACTGAAGCTTTCTTT. Residues: CASSRQGRDTEAFF. The chain recombines TRBV2 with TRBJ1-1; 8 positions match TRBD1. This CDR3 is 14 amino acids long. Looked up from germline, CDR1 is SNHLY and CDR2 is FYNNEI. V lost 6 bases, J lost 3 bases, and 6 bases stayed unmatched.